This entry lists 12 T cell receptor beta chains sequenced from one sample in a study of blood T cell repertoires in COVID-19 (dated by TCRdb to 2020 to 2022). The method behind the library was the immunoSEQ multiplex PCR assay. Held by TCRdb, this immuneACCESS table contains in-frame sequences only and omits some clones. Under half of the omission traces to an unresolved V gene where checked; the cause of the rest is unknown. The sample table contains 180,000 or so clones; only one count was recorded for approximately 89% of them. The ten largest clones represent about 3.5% of the sample. Specimen: peripheral blood. Every receptor here comes from a man between 70 and 80 years old with acute or convalescent COVID-19.

This clone was seen a handful of times. This chain connects TRBV7-3 to TRBJ1-6; D gene ambiguous. Germline V CDR1 and CDR2: SGHTA, FQGTGA. This CDR3 comprises 14 residues. The V end lost 5 bases, the J end lost 9 bases, and 14 bases lay between the germline ends. CDR3 amino acids: CASSPTGRGSPLHF. Here the CDR3 DNA reads TGTGCCAGCAGCCCGACGGGCCGGGGTTCACCCCTCCACTTT. The complete variable domain, with remaining parts taken from reference TRBV7-3 and TRBJ1-6, reads GAGVSQTPSNKVTEKGKYVELRCDPISGHTALYWYRQSLGQGPEFLIYFQGTGAADDSGLPNDRFFAVRPEGSVSTLKIQRTERGDSAVYLCASSPTGRGSPLHFGNGTRLTVT.

This chain connects TRBV19 to TRBJ1-5; TRBD1 matches 10 bases. Germline trimming cut 7 bases from V and 2 bases from J; bases unmatched to any gene: 8. From germline, CDR1 is LNHDA and CDR2 SQIVND (reference sequence). The CDR3 runs to 16 residues. The CDR3 DNA reads as TGTGCCAGTACCGGTCGGGACAGGGGAGGCAATCAGCCCCAGCATTTT. Its translation is CASTGRDRGGNQPQHF.

This clone was seen a few times. The chain combines TRBV7-2 with TRBJ2-3; TRBD2 is a possible D gene (6 bases). Germline-derived CDR1 and CDR2 are SGHTA and FQGNSA. The CDR3 loop spans 13 amino acids. V was cut by 1 base and J by 7 bases, with 9 bases left in between. The CDR3 is CASSLDGRNTQYF. For the CDR3, the DNA is TGTGCCAGCAGCTTAGACGGGAGAAATACGCAGTATTTT.

The J gene is TRBJ2-7, the V gene TRBV6-6, with no clear D. The CDR3 consists of 13 residues. Trimming removed 2 bases at V and 3 bases at J, with 8 bases between. CDR1 and CDR2 (germline): MNHNY, SVGAGI (reference sequence). The CDR3 loop is CASSYDLIYEQYF. Here the CDR3 DNA reads TGTGCCAGCAGTTACGACTTAATCTACGAGCAGTACTTC.

The chain couples TRBV7-9 to TRBJ2-3, with D uncertain. Germline values: CDR1 SEHNR, CDR2 FQNEAQ (reference sequence). V lost 4 bases to trimming and J lost 7 bases, with 9 bases between them. The CDR3 has 12 residues. CDR3 in DNA: TGTGCCAGCAGCTACAACAGTAATACGCAGTATTTT. Translated, it gives CASSYNSNTQYF.

The V and J genes are TRBV19 and TRBJ2-1; TRBD2 might be the D (6 bases). V was trimmed by 1 base and J by 2 bases, leaving 6 bases between them. The length of the CDR3 is 14 residues. Germline lookup yields CDR1 LNHDA and CDR2 SQIVND (reference sequence). The CDR3 bases are TGTGCCAGTAGTATAGGCGGGGCCTACAATGAGCAGTTCTTC. This codes for CASSIGGAYNEQFF. Together with reference TRBV19 and TRBJ2-1, the CDR3 gives the full variable domain: DGGITQSPKYLFRKEGQNVTLSCEQNLNHDAMYWYRQDPGQGLRLIYYSQIVNDFQKGDIAEGYSVSREKKESFPLTVTSAQKNPTAFYLCASSIGGAYNEQFFGPGTRLTVL.

The V call is TRBV5-1, the J call TRBJ2-2; 7 bases are a match to TRBD1. V shed 4 bases, J shed 7 bases, and the junction held 7 bases outside the gene matches. This CDR3 has 14 amino acids. Germline CDR1 and CDR2: SGHRS and YFSETQ. Written as DNA, the CDR3 is TGCGCCAGCAGCCTCGACAGGGTTGGCGGGGAGCTGTTTTTT. Residues: CASSLDRVGGELFF.

The rearrangement links TRBV5-5 to TRBJ1-4; TRBD1 agrees at 7 bases. This CDR3 region has 14 residues. The germline V gene encodes CDR1 SGHKS and CDR2 YYEKEE (reference sequence). The V segment lost 4 bases and the J segment 6 bases; nucleotides outside the gene matches: 6. The CDR3 loop reads CASSRTGWDEKLFF. CDR3 DNA: TGTGCCAGCAGCCGGACAGGCTGGGATGAAAAACTGTTTTTT.

This sequence joins TRBV4-1 and TRBJ2-7, with TRBD1 as a possible D gene (6 bases). The V and J ends lost 4 bases and 3 bases respectively, with 25 bases between them. The germline V gene encodes CDR1 MGHRA and CDR2 YSYEKL. The CDR3 contains 18 residues. The CDR3 loop is CASSLSGTPGQGLYEQYF. The CDR3 DNA reads TGCGCCAGCAGCCTGTCCGGGACGCCGGGACAAGGTCTCTACGAGCAGTACTTC.

The chain links TRBV18 to TRBJ2-6; D is ambiguous. This CDR3 contains 15 residues. Trimming removed 5 bases from V and 0 bases from J, with 8 bases in between. The germline CDR1 and CDR2 sequences are KGHSH and LQKENI. CDR3 in amino acids: CASSSGPSGANVLTF. The CDR3 DNA reads as TGTGCCAGCTCATCTGGGCCCTCTGGGGCCAACGTCCTGACTTTC.

This clone occurred once. The genes are TRBV2 and TRBJ2-3; weak D call: TRBD1 (6 bases). Germline-derived CDR1 and CDR2 are SNHLY and FYNNEI. The V end was cut by 4 bases, the J end by 2 bases, with 13 bases between. This CDR3 is 15 amino acids long. The CDR3 nucleotides read TGTGCCAGCAGTGGGGTCTGGACAGCCACAGATACGCAGTATTTT. The encoded protein is CASSGVWTATDTQYF. Full variable domain (remainder filled in from reference TRBV2 and TRBJ2-3): EPEVTQTPSHQVTQMGQEVILRCVPISNHLYFYWYRQILGQKVEFLVSFYNNEISEKSEIFDDQFSVERPDGSNFTLKIRSTKLEDSAMYFCASSGVWTATDTQYFGPGTRLTVL.

This chain uses TRBV27 with TRBJ1-1; 9 bases are a match to TRBD1. CDR1 is MNHEY, CDR2 SMNVEV, per germline (reference sequence). The CDR3 is 14 amino acids. After removal of 4 bases from V and 5 bases from J, the junction contained 5 bases not matched to a gene. The CDR3 nucleotides are TGTGCCAGCAGTTACAGGGGGCGACGAACTGAAGCTTTCTTT. Translation gives CASSYRGRRTEAFF.